This T cell receptor (beta chain) was retrieved from a study of T cell changes during pregnancy in multiple sclerosis. The CDR3 runs to 16 residues. V lost 0 bases to trimming and J lost 8 bases; unmatched junction nucleotides: 6. The V gene's germline CDR1 is SEHNR and CDR2 FQNEAQ (reference sequence). The assay was immunoSEQ multiplex PCR, and TCRdb's table has in-frame clones only and misses some. Among about 33,000 clones listed, roughly nine tenths were seen once. This TCR derives from a female donor in good health, enrolled as a control in a pregnancy study. The gene calls are TRBV7-9 and TRBJ1-6, with 8 nucleotides matching TRBD1. Sequencing was performed on CD4+ T cells from peripheral blood mononuclear cells, taken in the third trimester of pregnancy. The CDR3 DNA follows: TGTGCCAGCAGCTTAGCACCTCAGGGGGCTGATTCACCCCTCCACTTT. Translation: CASSLAPQGADSPLHF.